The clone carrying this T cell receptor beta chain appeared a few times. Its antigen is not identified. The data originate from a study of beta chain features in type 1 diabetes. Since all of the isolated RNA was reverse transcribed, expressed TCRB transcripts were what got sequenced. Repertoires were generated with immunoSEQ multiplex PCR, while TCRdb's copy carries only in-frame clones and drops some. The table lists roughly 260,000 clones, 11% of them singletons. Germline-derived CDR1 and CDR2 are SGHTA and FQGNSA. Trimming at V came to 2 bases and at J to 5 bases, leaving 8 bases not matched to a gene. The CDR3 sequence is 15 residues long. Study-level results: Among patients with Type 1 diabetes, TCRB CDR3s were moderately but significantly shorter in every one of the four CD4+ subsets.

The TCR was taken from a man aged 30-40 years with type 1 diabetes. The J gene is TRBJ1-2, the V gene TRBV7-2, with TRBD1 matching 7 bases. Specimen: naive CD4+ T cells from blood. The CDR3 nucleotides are TGTGCCAGCAGCTTAAGTAACAGGGGCGTATATGGCTACACCTTC. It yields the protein CASSLSNRGVYGYTF. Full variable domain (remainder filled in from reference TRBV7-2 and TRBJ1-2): GAGVSQSPSNKVTEKGKDVELRCDPISGHTALYWYRQSLGQGLEFLIYFQGNSAPDKSGLPSDRFSAERTGGSVSTLTIQRTQQEDSAVYLCASSLSNRGVYGYTFGSGTRLTVV.